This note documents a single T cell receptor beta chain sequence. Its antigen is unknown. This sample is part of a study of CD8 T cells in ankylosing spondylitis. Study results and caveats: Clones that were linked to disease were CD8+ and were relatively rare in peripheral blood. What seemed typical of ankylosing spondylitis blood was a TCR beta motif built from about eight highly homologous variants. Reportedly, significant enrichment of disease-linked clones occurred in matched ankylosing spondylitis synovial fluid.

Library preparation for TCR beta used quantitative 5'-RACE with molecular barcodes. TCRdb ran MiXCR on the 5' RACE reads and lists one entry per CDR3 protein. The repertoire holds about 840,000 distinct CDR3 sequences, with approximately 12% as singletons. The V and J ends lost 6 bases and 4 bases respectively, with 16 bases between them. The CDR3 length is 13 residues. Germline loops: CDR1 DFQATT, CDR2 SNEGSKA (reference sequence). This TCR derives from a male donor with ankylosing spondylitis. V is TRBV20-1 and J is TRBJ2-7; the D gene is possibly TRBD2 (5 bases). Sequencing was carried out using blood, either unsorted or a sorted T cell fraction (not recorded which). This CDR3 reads CSAFLGDTYEQYF. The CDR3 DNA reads TGCAGTGCGTTTCTGGGAGACACGTACGAGCAGTACTTC.